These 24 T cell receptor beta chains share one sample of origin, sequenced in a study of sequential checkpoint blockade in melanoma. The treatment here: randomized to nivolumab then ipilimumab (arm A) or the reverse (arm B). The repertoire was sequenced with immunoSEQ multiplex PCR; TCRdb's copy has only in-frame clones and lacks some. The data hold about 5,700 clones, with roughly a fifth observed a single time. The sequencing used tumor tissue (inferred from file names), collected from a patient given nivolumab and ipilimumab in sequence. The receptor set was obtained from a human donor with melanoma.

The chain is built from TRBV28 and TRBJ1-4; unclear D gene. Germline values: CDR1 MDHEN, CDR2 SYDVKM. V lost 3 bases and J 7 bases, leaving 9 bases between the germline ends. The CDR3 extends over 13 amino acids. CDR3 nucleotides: TGTGCCAGCAGTTTGGCCACAGTTGAAAAACTGTTTTTT. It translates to CASSLATVEKLFF. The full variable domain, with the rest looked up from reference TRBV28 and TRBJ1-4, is DVKVTQSSRYLVKRTGEKVFLECVQDMDHENMFWYRQDPGLGLRLIYFSYDVKMKEKGDIPEGYSVSREKKERFSLILESASTNQTSMYLCASSLATVEKLFFGSGTQLSVL.

The chain's CDR3 is CASSYAEGVYEQYF. The CDR3 DNA reads TGTGCCAGCAGTTACGCGGAAGGGGTCTACGAGCAGTACTTC. This chain joins TRBV6-8 and TRBJ2-7; possible D gene TRBD1, 5 bases. Trimming cost V 2 bases and J 3 bases, with 11 bases left between them. Germline V gives CDR1 MNHGY, CDR2 SAAAGT. The CDR3 has 14 residues.

CDR3 DNA: TGCGCCAGCAGTGAGCCAGGGTCTGGAAACACCATATATTTT. Translation: CASSEPGSGNTIYF. The rearrangement joins TRBV10-2 to TRBJ1-3; the D gene is possibly TRBD1 (5 bases). CDR1 is WSHSY, CDR2 SAAADI, per germline. Trimming left V 2 bases short and J 1 base short, with 6 bases between. This CDR3 spans 14 amino acids.

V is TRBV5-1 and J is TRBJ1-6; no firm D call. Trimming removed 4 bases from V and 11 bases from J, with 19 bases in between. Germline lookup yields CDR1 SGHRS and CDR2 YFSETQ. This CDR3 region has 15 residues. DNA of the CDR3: TGCGCCAGCAGCCGTACCAGTAGAAGTCGGACACCCCTCCACTTT. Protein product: CASSRTSRSRTPLHF.

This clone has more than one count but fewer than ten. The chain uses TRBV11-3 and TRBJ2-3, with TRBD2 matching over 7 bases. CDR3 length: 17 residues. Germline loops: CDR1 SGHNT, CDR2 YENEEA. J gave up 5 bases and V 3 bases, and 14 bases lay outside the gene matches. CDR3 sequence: CASSLVSWEGLEDTQYF. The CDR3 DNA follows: TGTGCCAGCAGCTTGGTGTCGTGGGAGGGGTTGGAAGATACGCAGTATTTT.

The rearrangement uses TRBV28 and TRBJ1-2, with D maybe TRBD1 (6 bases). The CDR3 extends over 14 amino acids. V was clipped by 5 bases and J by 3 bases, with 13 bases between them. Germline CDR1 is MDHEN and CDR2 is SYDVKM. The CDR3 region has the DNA TGTGCCAGCAGTCCGCCGGACAGATACTATGGCTACACCTTC. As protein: CASSPPDRYYGYTF.

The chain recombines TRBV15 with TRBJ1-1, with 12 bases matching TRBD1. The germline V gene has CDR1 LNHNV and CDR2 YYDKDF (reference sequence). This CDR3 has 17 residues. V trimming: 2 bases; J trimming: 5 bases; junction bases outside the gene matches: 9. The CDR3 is CATSRFRDRGRGTEAFF. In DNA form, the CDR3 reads TGTGCCACCAGCAGATTCCGGGACAGGGGGCGAGGAACTGAAGCTTTCTTT.

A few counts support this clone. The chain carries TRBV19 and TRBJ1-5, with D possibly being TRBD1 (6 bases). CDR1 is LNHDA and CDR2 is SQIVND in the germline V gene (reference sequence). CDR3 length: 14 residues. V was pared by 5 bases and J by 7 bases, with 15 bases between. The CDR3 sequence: CASSPQGPGQPQHF. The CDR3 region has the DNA TGTGCCAGTAGTCCACAGGGTCCTGGGCAGCCCCAGCATTTT.

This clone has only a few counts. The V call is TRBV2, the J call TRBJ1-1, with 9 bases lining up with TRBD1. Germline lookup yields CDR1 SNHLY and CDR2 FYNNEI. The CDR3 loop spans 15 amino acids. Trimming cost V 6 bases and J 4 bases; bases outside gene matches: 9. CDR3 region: CASRLMTDRGTEAFF. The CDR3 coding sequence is TGTGCCAGCAGACTTATGACGGACAGGGGCACTGAAGCTTTCTTT.

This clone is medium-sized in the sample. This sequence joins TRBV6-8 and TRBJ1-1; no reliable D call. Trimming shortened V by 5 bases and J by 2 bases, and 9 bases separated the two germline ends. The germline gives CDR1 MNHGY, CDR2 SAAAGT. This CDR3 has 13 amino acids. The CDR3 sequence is CASSLQRNTEAFF. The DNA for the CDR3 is TGTGCCAGCAGTCTTCAAAGAAACACTGAAGCTTTCTTT.

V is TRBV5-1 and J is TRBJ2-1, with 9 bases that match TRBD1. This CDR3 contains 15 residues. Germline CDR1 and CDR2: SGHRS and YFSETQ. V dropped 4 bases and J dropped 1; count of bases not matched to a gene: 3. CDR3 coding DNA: TGCGCCAGCAGCCCGGGGACAGGGTCCTACAATGAGCAGTTCTTC. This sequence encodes CASSPGTGSYNEQFF. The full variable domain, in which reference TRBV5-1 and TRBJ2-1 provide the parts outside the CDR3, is KAGVTQTPRYLIKTRGQQVTLSCSPISGHRSVSWYQQTPGQGLQFLFEYFSETQRNKGNFPGRFSGRQFSNSRSEMNVSTLELGDSALYLCASSPGTGSYNEQFFGPGTRLTVL.

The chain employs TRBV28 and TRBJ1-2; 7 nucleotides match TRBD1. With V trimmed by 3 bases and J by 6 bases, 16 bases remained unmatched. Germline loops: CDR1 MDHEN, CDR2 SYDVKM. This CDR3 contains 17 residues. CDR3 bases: TGTGCCAGCAGTTTGTGGATGCTAGGACAGGAGGGAAATGGCTACACCTTC. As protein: CASSLWMLGQEGNGYTF.

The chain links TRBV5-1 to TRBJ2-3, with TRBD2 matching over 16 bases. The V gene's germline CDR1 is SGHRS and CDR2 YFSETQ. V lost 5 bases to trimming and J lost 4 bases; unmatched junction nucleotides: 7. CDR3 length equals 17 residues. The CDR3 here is CASRPGTSGGAADTQYF. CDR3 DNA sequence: TGCGCCAGCAGACCCGGGACTAGCGGGGGGGCGGCAGATACGCAGTATTTT.

CDR3 residues: CASSRNPGANVLTF. The CDR3 DNA sequence: TGTGCCAGCAGCCGAAACCCCGGGGCCAACGTCCTGACTTTC. The genes are TRBV14 and TRBJ2-6; no reliable D call. Trimming removed 4 bases at V and 4 bases at J, with 8 bases between. CDR1 is SGHDN and CDR2 is FVKESK in the germline V gene. CDR3 length: 14 residues.

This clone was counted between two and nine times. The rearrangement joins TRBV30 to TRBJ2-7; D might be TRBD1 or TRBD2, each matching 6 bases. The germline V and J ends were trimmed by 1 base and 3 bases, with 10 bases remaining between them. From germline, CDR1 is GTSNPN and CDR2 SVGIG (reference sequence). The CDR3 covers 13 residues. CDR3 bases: TGTGCCTGGAGTGAGGGGGGCCGCTACGAGCAGTACTTC. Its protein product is CAWSEGGRYEQYF.

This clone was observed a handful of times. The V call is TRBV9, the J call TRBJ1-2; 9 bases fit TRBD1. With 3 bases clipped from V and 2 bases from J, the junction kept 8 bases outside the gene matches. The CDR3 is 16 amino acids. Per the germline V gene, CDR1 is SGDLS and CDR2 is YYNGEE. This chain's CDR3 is CASSGLGTGRNYGYTF. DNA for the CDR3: TGTGCCAGCAGCGGACTTGGGACAGGGAGAAACTATGGCTACACCTTC.

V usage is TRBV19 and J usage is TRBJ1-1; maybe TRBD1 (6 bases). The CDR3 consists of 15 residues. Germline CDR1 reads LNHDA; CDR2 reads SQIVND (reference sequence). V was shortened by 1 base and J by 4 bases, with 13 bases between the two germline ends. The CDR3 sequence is CASSIVRGASTEAFF. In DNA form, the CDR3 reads TGTGCCAGTAGTATAGTGCGGGGGGCAAGCACTGAAGCTTTCTTT. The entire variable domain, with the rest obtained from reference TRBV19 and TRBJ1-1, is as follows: DGGITQSPKYLFRKEGQNVTLSCEQNLNHDAMYWYRQDPGQGLRLIYYSQIVNDFQKGDIAEGYSVSREKKESFPLTVTSAQKNPTAFYLCASSIVRGASTEAFFGQGTRLTVV.

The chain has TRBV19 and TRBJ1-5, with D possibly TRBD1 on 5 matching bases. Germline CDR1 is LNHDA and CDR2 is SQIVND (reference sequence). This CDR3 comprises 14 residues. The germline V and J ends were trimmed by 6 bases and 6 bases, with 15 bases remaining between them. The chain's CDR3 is CASRNQGGFQPQHF. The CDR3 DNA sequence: TGTGCCAGTAGGAACCAGGGAGGTTTTCAGCCCCAGCATTTT.

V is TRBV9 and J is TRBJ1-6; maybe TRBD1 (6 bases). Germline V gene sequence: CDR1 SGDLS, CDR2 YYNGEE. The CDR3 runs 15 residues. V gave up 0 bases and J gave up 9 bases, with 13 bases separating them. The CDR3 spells CASSVAGGYVSPLHF. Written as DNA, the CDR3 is TGTGCCAGCAGCGTAGCGGGGGGCTACGTTTCACCCCTCCACTTT.

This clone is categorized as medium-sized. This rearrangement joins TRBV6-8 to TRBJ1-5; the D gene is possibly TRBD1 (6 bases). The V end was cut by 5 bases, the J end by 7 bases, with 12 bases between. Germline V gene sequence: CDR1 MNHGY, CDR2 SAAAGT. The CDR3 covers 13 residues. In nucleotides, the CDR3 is TGTGCCAGCAGTCAGGGGTGTAGGCAGCCCCAGCATTTT. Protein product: CASSQGCRQPQHF.

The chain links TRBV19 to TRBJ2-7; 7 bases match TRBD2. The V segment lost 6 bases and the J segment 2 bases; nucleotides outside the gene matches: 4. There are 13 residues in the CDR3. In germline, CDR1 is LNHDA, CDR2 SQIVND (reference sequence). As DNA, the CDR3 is TGTGCCAGTAGCGCGGGAGCGGCCTACGAGCAGTACTTC. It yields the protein CASSAGAAYEQYF.

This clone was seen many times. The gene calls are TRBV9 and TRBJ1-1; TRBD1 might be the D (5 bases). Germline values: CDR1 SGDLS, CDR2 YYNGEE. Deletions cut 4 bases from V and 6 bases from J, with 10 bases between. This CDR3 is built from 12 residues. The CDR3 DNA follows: TGTGCCAGCAGCTTCAGGGACCCTGAAGCTTTCTTT. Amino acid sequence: CASSFRDPEAFF. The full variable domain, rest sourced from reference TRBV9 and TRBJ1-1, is DSGVTQTPKHLITATGQRVTLRCSPRSGDLSVYWYQQSLDQGLQFLIQYYNGEERAKGNILERFSAQQFPDLHSELNLSSLELGDSALYFCASSFRDPEAFFGQGTRLTVV.

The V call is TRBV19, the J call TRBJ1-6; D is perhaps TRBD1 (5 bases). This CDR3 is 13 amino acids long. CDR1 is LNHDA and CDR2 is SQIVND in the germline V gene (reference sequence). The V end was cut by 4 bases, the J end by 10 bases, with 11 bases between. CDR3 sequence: CASSTGSESPLHF. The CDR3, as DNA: TGTGCCAGTAGTACAGGGTCCGAGTCACCCCTCCACTTT. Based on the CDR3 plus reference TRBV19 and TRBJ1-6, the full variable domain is DGGITQSPKYLFRKEGQNVTLSCEQNLNHDAMYWYRQDPGQGLRLIYYSQIVNDFQKGDIAEGYSVSREKKESFPLTVTSAQKNPTAFYLCASSTGSESPLHFGNGTRLTVT.

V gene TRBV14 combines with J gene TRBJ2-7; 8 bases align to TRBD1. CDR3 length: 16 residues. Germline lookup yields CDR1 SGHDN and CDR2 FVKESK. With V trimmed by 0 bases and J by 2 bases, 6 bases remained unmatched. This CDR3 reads CASSQDAPGQAYEQYF. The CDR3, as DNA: TGTGCCAGCAGCCAAGACGCGCCGGGACAGGCCTACGAGCAGTACTTC.